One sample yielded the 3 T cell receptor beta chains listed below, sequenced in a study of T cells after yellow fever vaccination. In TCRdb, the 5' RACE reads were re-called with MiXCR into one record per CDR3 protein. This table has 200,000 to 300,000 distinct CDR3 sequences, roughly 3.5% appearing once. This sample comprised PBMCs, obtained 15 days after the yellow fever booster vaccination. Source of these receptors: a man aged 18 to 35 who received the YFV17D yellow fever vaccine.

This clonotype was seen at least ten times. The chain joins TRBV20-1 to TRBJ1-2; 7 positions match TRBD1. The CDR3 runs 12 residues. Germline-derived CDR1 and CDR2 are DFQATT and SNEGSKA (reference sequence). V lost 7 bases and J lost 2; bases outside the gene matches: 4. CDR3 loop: CSETGLNYGYTF. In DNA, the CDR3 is TGCAGTGAGACAGGGCTCAACTATGGCTACACCTTC.

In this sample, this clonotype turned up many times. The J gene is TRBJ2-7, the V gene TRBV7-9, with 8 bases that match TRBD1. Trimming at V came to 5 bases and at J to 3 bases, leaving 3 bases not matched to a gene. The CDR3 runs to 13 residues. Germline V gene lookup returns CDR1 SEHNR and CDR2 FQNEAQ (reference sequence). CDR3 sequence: CASSRTGSYEQYV. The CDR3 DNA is TGTGCCAGCAGCCGGACAGGGAGCTACGAGCAGTACGTC.

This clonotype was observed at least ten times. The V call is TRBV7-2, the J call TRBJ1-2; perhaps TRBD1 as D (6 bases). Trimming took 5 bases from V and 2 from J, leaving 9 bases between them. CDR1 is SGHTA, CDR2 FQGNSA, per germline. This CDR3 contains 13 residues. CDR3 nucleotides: TGTGCCAGCAGCCCGGGACAAAACTATGGCTACACCTTC. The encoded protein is CASSPGQNYGYTF.